The subject of this entry is one T cell receptor beta chain. Seattle patients were enrolled during active infection and followed longitudinally. This record comes from a study of blood T cell repertoires in COVID-19. The table came from immunoSEQ multiplex PCR; TCRdb's copy has only in-frame clones and leaves some out. The table includes 150,000 to 200,000 clones, roughly four fifths detected once. V shed 0 bases and J 9 bases; nucleotides not matched to a gene: 7. Germline-derived CDR1 and CDR2 are KGHDR and SFDVKD. The CDR3 has 17 residues. The origin of this receptor is a woman aged 70 to 79 with COVID-19, enrolled during active disease. The V call is TRBV24-1, the J call TRBJ2-1; the match to TRBD2 covers 13 bases. Sequencing was done on a sample of peripheral blood. The CDR3 nucleotides are TGTGCCACCAGTGATTTGAGACTAGCGGGAGGAGCAACTGAGCAGTTCTTC. It translates to CATSDLRLAGGATEQFF.